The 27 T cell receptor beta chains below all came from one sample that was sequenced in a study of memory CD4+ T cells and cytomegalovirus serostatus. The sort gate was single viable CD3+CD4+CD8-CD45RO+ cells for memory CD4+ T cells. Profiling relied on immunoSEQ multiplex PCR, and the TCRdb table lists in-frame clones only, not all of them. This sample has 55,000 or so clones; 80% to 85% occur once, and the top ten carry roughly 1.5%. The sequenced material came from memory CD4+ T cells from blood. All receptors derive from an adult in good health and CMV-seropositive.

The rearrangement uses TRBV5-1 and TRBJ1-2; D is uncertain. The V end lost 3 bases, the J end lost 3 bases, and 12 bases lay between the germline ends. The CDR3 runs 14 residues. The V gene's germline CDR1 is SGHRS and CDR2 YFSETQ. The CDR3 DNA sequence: TGCGCCAGCAGCTCGACACCGGGAGACTATGGCTACACCTTC. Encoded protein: CASSSTPGDYGYTF. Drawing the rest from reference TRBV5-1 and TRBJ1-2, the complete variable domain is KAGVTQTPRYLIKTRGQQVTLSCSPISGHRSVSWYQQTPGQGLQFLFEYFSETQRNKGNFPGRFSGRQFSNSRSEMNVSTLELGDSALYLCASSSTPGDYGYTFGSGTRLTVV.

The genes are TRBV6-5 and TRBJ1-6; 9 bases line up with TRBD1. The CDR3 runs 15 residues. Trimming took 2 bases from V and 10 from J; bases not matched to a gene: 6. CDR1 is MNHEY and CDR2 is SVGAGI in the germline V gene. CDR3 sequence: CASSYGGTGISPLHF. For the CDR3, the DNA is TGTGCCAGCAGTTACGGGGGGACAGGGATATCACCCCTCCACTTT.

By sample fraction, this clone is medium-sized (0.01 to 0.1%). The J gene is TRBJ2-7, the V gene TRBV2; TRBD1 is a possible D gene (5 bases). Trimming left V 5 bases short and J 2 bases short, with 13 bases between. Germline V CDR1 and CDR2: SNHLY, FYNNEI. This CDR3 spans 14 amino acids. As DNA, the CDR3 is TGTGCCAGCAGTCGTCAGGGCTCGGCCTACGAGCAGTACTTC. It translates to CASSRQGSAYEQYF.

This CDR3 reads CASSPPLRGPYNEQFF. Written as DNA, the CDR3 is TGTGCCAGCTCACCCCCCTTGCGGGGGCCTTACAATGAGCAGTTCTTC. The chain is built from TRBV18 and TRBJ2-1; possibly TRBD2 for D (7 bases). Between the trimmed V and J ends, which lost 3 bases and 4 bases, there was a span of 16 bases. Germline values: CDR1 KGHSH, CDR2 LQKENI. The CDR3 spans 16 residues.

CDR3: CASQRGGFSSGNTIYF. As DNA, the CDR3 is TGTGCCAGCCAGCGAGGGGGTTTCTCTTCTGGAAACACCATATATTTT. J is TRBJ1-3 and V is TRBV11-2; possibly TRBD1 for D (6 bases). Trimming pared 8 bases from V and 1 base from J, leaving 18 bases between. Germline CDR1 and CDR2: SGHAT and FQNNGV. CDR3 size: 16 residues.

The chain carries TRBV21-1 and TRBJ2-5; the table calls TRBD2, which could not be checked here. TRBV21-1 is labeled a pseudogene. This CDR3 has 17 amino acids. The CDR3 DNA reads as TGTGCCAGCAGCCAGGCGGGACTAGCGGGAGAGTTAGAGACCCAGTACTTC. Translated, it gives CASSQAGLAGELETQYF.

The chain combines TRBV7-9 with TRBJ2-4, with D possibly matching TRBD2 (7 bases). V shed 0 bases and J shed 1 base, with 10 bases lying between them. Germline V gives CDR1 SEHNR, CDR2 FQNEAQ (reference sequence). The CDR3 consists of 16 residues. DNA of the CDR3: TGTGCCAGCAGCTTAGCGGGGGGGGGCGCCAAAAACATTCAGTACTTC. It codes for CASSLAGGGAKNIQYF.

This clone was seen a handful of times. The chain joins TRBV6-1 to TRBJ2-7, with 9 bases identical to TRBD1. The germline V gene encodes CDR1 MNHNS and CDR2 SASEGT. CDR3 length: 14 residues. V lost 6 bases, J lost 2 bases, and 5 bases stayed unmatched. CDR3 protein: CASRTGTGTYEQYF. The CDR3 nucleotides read TGTGCCAGCAGGACCGGGACAGGGACCTACGAGCAGTACTTC.

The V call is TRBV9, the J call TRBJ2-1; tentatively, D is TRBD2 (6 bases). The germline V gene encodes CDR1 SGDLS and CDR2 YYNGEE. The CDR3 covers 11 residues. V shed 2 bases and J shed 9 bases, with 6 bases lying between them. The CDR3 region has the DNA TGTGCCAGCAGCGTGGGGGGTGAGCAGTTCTTC. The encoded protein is CASSVGGEQFF.

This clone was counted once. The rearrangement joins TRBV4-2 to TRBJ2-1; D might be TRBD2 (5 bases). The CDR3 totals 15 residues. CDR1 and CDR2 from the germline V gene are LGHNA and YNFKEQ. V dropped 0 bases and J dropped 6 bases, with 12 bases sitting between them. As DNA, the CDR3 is TGTGCCAGCAGCCAAGATTTACGGGATGCCAATGAGCAGTTCTTC. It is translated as CASSQDLRDANEQFF.

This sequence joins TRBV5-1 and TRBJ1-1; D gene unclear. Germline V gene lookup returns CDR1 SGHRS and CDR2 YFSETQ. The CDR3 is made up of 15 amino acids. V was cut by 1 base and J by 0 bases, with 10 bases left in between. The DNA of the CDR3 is TGCGCCAGCAGCTTGACCCCTATCGTGAACACTGAAGCTTTCTTT. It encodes CASSLTPIVNTEAFF.

The CDR3 loop is CASSSQGFGYTF. The CDR3, as DNA: TGTGCCAGCAGCTCGCAGGGGTTTGGCTACACCTTC. V usage is TRBV7-2 and J usage is TRBJ1-2; D is perhaps TRBD1 (6 bases). Germline loops: CDR1 SGHTA, CDR2 FQGNSA. Trimming took 4 bases from V and 7 from J, leaving 10 bases between them. The CDR3 is made up of 12 amino acids.

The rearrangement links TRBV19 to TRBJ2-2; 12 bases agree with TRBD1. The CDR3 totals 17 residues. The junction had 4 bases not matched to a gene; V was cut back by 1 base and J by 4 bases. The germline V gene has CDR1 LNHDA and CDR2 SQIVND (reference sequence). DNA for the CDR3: TGTGCCAGTAGTATAGGGGGACAGGGGGCCCTCACCGGGGAGCTGTTTTTT. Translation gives CASSIGGQGALTGELFF.

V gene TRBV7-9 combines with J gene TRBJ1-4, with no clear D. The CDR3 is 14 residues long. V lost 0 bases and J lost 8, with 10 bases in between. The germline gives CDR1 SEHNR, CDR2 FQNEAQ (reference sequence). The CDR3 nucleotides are TGTGCCAGCAGCTTAGCTGGCAGTTTGGAAAAACTGTTTTTT. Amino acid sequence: CASSLAGSLEKLFF.

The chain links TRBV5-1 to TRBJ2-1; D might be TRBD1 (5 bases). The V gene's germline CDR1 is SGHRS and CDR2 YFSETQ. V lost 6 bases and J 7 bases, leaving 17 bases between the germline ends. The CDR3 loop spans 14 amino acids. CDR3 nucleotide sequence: TGCGCCAGCACCGTCCAAGGGGTTGGGAATGAGCAGTTCTTC. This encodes CASTVQGVGNEQFF. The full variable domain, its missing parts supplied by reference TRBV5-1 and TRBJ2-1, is KAGVTQTPRYLIKTRGQQVTLSCSPISGHRSVSWYQQTPGQGLQFLFEYFSETQRNKGNFPGRFSGRQFSNSRSEMNVSTLELGDSALYLCASTVQGVGNEQFFGPGTRLTVL.

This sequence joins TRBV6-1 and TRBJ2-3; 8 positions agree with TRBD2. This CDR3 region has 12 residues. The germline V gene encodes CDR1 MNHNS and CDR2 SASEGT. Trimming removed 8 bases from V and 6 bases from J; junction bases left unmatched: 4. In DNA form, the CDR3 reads TGTGCCAGCGTCGGGGGGGCTGATACGCAGTATTTT. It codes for CASVGGADTQYF.

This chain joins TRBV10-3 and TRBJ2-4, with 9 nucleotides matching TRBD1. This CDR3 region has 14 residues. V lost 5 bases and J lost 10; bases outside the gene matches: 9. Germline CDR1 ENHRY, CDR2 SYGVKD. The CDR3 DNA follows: TGTGCCATCAGTACCCAGGGACAGGGCCAAATTCAGTACTTC. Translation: CAISTQGQGQIQYF.

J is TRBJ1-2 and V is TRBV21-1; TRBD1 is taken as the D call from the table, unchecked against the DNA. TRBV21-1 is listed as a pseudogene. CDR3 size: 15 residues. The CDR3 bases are TGTGCCAGCAGCAACTACAGGGGCCCCTACTATGGCTACACCTTC. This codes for CASSNYRGPYYGYTF.

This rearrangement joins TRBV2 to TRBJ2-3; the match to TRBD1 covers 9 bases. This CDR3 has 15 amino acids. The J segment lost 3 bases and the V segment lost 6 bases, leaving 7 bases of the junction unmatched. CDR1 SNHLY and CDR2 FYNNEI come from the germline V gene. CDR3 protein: CASSPDRGRTDTQYF. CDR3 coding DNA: TGTGCCAGCAGCCCGGACAGGGGTAGGACAGATACGCAGTATTTT.

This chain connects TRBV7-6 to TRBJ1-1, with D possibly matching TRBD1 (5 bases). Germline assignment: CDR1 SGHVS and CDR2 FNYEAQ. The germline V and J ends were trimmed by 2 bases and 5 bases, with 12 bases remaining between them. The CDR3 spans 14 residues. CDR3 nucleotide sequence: TGTGCCAGCAGCTTAAAGGGGCGGAGGACTGAAGCTTTCTTT. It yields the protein CASSLKGRRTEAFF.

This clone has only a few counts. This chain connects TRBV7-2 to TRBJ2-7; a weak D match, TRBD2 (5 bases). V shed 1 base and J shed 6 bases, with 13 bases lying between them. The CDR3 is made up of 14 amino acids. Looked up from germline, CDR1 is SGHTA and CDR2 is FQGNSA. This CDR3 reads CASSLVRANLEQYF. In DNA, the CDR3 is TGTGCCAGCAGCTTAGTGAGGGCGAACCTCGAGCAGTACTTC.

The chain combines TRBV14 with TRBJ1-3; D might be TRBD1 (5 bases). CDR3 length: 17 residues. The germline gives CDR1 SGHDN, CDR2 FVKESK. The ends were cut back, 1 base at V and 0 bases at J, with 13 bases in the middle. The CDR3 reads CASSQAGGFDSGNTIYF. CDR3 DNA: TGTGCCAGCAGCCAAGCCGGGGGATTCGACTCTGGAAACACCATATATTTT.

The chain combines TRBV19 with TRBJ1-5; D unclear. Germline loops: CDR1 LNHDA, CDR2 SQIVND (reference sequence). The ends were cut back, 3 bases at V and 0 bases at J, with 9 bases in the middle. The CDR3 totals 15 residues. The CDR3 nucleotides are TGTGCCAGTAGTATGAGCCAGATTAGCAATCAGCCCCAGCATTTT. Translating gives CASSMSQISNQPQHF. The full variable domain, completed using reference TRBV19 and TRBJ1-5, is DGGITQSPKYLFRKEGQNVTLSCEQNLNHDAMYWYRQDPGQGLRLIYYSQIVNDFQKGDIAEGYSVSREKKESFPLTVTSAQKNPTAFYLCASSMSQISNQPQHFGDGTRLSIL.

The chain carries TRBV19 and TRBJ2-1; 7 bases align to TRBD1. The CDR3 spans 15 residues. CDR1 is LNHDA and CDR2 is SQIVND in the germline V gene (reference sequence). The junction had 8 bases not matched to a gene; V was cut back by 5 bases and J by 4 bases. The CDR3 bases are TGTGCCAGTAGTCCCCGACAGGGAACATACAATGAGCAGTTCTTC. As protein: CASSPRQGTYNEQFF.

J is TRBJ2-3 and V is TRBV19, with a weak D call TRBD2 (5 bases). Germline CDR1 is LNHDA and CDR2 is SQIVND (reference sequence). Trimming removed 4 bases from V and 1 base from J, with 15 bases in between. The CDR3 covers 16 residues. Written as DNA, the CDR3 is TGTGCCAGTAGTAACTACCAAGGAGGTGGCACAGATACGCAGTATTTT. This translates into CASSNYQGGGTDTQYF.

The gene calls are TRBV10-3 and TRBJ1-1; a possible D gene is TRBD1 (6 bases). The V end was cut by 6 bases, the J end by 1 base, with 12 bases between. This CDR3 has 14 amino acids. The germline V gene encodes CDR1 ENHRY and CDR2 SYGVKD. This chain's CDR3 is CAISPGQWNTEAFF. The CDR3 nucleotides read TGTGCCATCAGCCCGGGACAATGGAACACTGAAGCTTTCTTT.

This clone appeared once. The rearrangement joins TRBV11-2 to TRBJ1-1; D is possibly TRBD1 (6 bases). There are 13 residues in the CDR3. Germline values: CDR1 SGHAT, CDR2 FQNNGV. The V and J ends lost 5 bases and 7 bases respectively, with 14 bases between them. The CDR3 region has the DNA TGTGCCAGCAGCACTTACAGGGCAGGTGAAGCTTTCTTT. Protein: CASSTYRAGEAFF.